The rows below give T cell receptor beta chains drawn from one sample of a study of PD-1 blockade in mismatch repair-deficient tumors. Data came from immunoSEQ multiplex PCR; TCRdb stores just in-frame clones and leaves some out. The table includes about 110,000 clones, about 80% detected once. The specimen was peripheral blood, collected 60 to 65 weeks after starting pembrolizumab. The receptors were sampled from an adult with mismatch repair-deficient cancer. CDR3s include the opening cysteine and the closing phenylalanine or tryptophan. D genes are given only for firm matches. A clone size is listed for some rows: how often the clone was seen (once, few, many), or a class if it is expanded.

clone_size | d_call | j_call | v_call | cdr3_aa
few | . | TRBJ2-4 | TRBV2 | CASSDTRTKNIQYF
. | . | TRBJ1-2 | TRBV14 | CASSPLMEWGYTF
few | . | TRBJ2-7 | TRBV7-2 | CASSLGPTDEQYF
. | . | TRBJ2-6 | TRBV6-6 | CASSPPPRGGANVLTF
. | TRBD2 | TRBJ2-7 | TRBV18 | CASSRNSGTSSYEQYF
once | . | TRBJ2-1 | TRBV18 | CASSPPSAKSYNEQFF
once | . | TRBJ2-2 | TRBV5-1 | CASTERELNTGELFF
. | TRBD2 | TRBJ2-5 | TRBV13 | CASSSSGLAGETQYF
. | . | TRBJ2-2 | TRBV6-5 | CASSYKQEGTGELFF
. | . | TRBJ2-1 | TRBV30 | CAWSVRKRVEQFF
. | . | TRBJ1-1 | TRBV18 | CASSPTESNTEAFF
once | TRBD1 | TRBJ1-5 | TRBV28 | CASTLGGAQGAWSGKPQHF
. | TRBD1 | TRBJ2-7 | TRBV30 | CAWKGTGDYEQYF
. | . | TRBJ1-5 | TRBV19 | CASSRSGGNQPQHF
. | . | TRBJ2-3 | TRBV6-6 | CASSYSAGSTDTQYF
once | . | TRBJ2-1 | TRBV30 | CAWSVTSGGLGGRFYNEQFF
. | . | TRBJ1-5 | TRBV7-6 | CASSPGGGRGNQPQHF
. | . | TRBJ1-2 | TRBV5-8 | CASSLARGGNYGYTF
. | . | TRBJ2-2 | TRBV9 | CASSVVQNTGELFF
. | . | TRBJ1-5 | TRBV5-1 | CASSPISNQPQHF
. | . | TRBJ2-1 | TRBV7-9 | CASPGESGPYNEQFF
. | . | TRBJ2-7 | TRBV6-6 | CASTGSAYEQYF
. | TRBD2 | TRBJ2-1 | TRBV6-6 | CASSRTSGIGEQFF
few | . | TRBJ1-4 | TRBV10-3 | CAISANPRATNEKLFF
. | . | TRBJ2-1 | TRBV10-3 | CAISARTAGSYNEQFF
. | TRBD2 | TRBJ2-3 | TRBV4-3 | CASSQDHRLAGADTQYF
. | . | TRBJ1-3 | TRBV9 | CASSVTGDAGNTIYF
. | . | TRBJ2-3 | TRBV29-1 | CSVKSGSAVADTQYF
. | TRBD1 | TRBJ1-2 | TRBV11-2 | CASSPGTDGYTF
. | TRBD1 | TRBJ1-5 | TRBV6-1 | CASSAAQGDQPQHF
few | . | TRBJ1-2 | TRBV7-2 | CASSLERWNNYGYTF
. | TRBD2 | TRBJ2-1 | TRBV7-3 | CASSLRLAGGDPNEQFF
. | . | TRBJ2-7 | TRBV21-1 | CASSKEGARAGGSYEQYF
few | . | TRBJ2-7 | TRBV5-6 | CASSRGDSEQYF
many | . | TRBJ2-7 | TRBV6-5 | CATMVPGVVYEQYF
. | . | TRBJ2-5 | TRBV10-3 | CAINKGPGETQYF
. | . | TRBJ1-5 | TRBV6-5 | CASSEALKQPQHF
. | . | TRBJ2-3 | TRBV6-6 | CASSHNDRDTQYF
. | . | . | TRBV15 | CATGSGILYEQYF